The rows below give T cell receptor beta chains drawn from one sample of a study of blood T cell repertoires in COVID-19. Only in-frame clones appear in the TCRdb table, and some are missing; sequencing was by immunoSEQ multiplex PCR. The sample lists under 200,000 clones, about 88% seen once, with 2.1% in the top ten. The sequencing input was peripheral blood. The receptors here all came from a man in his sixties or seventies with active or convalescent COVID-19. The CDR3 runs from the conserved cysteine through the conserved F or W. D genes are given only for firm matches. Size is omitted from some rows. Given values are once, few, many or a class for expanded clones.

clone_size: -
v_call: TRBV10-3
d_call: TRBD1
j_call: TRBJ2-2
cdr3_nt: TGTGCCATCAGTGCCGGGACAGGGCCCTCCGTCGGCGCCGGGGAGCTGTTTTTT
cdr3_aa: CAISAGTGPSVGAGELFF

clone_size: -
v_call: TRBV6-6
d_call: -
j_call: TRBJ2-7
cdr3_nt: TGTGCCAGCAGGAGGAGTAGCTCCTACGAGCAGTACTTC
cdr3_aa: CASRRSSSYEQYF

clone_size: -
v_call: TRBV30
d_call: -
j_call: TRBJ1-6
cdr3_nt: TGTGCCTGGAGAGGAACCATGACAGGTCTGGGTAATTCACCCCTCCACTTT
cdr3_aa: CAWRGTMTGLGNSPLHF

clone_size: many
v_call: TRBV28
d_call: TRBD2
j_call: TRBJ2-7
cdr3_nt: TGTGCCAGCGGACGCGGGGGAGGACTTAGATACGAGCAGTACTTC
cdr3_aa: CASGRGGGLRYEQYF

clone_size: -
v_call: TRBV7-9
d_call: TRBD1
j_call: TRBJ2-7
cdr3_nt: TGTGCCAGCAGCTTAAAGGGGGCGAGGGACGAGCAGTACTTC
cdr3_aa: CASSLKGARDEQYF

clone_size: few
v_call: TRBV11-2
d_call: -
j_call: TRBJ1-1
cdr3_nt: TGTGCCAGCAGCTTAGCCGGGTTTGAAGCTTTCTTT
cdr3_aa: CASSLAGFEAFF

clone_size: -
v_call: TRBV29-1
d_call: -
j_call: TRBJ2-5
cdr3_nt: TGCAGCGTTGAAGAGGGCGGGGAGACCCAGTACTTC
cdr3_aa: CSVEEGGETQYF

clone_size: -
v_call: TRBV13
d_call: -
j_call: TRBJ2-3
cdr3_nt: TGTGCCAGCAGCAACGGCCGTAGGCCTAGGTCCACAGATACGCAGTATTTT
cdr3_aa: CASSNGRRPRSTDTQYF

clone_size: once
v_call: TRBV10-1
d_call: -
j_call: TRBJ2-2
cdr3_nt: TGCGCCAGCAGCACTGGAGGCCGCGGTAACGGGGAGCTGTTTTTT
cdr3_aa: CASSTGGRGNGELFF

clone_size: once
v_call: TRBV6-2/TRBV6-3
d_call: -
j_call: TRBJ1-1
cdr3_nt: TGTGCCAGCAGTTATGTTGGGGGCGCCCCTGAAGCTTTCTTT
cdr3_aa: CASSYVGGAPEAFF

clone_size: -
v_call: TRBV5-4
d_call: TRBD1
j_call: TRBJ1-3
cdr3_nt: TGTGCCAGCAGCCCCAGGACAGGGGAGGGTGGAAACACCATATATTTT
cdr3_aa: CASSPRTGEGGNTIYF

clone_size: -
v_call: TRBV6-5
d_call: TRBD2
j_call: TRBJ2-7
cdr3_nt: TGTGCCAGCACCGAACTAGCGGGGGCCTACGAGCAGTACTTC
cdr3_aa: CASTELAGAYEQYF